The rows below give T cell receptor beta chains drawn from one sample of a study of Tregs in tolerant kidney transplant recipients. Some clones are missing from TCRdb's copy, which holds only in-frame ones; the method was immunoSEQ multiplex PCR. The table shows around 50,000 clones, with around nine tenths occurring only once. This specimen consisted of CD8+ T cells from blood (PBMCs), obtained 12 months after the transplant. Receptors originate from a human patient who received a combined kidney and bone marrow transplant. Some T cells may trace back to the graft donor. Both conserved end residues are part of each CDR3. Each record gives: D gene, J gene, V gene, clone size, CDR3 DNA, CDR3 protein. A D gene is named only where the DNA matches it firmly. Clone size appears in some rows only: once, few, many, or a class for an expanded clone.

-	TRBJ2-1	TRBV11-2	medium-sized	TGTGCCAGCAGCCCCCGTTTTCGGGATGAGCAGTTCTTC	CASSPRFRDEQFF
-	TRBJ2-5	TRBV12-2	-	TGTGCAAGTCGCTTAGCCTCAGAGACCCAGTACTTC	CASRLASETQYF
-	TRBJ2-1	TRBV29-1	-	TGCAGCGTCATTTACAGCTCCTACAATGAGCAGTTCTTC	CSVIYSSYNEQFF
TRBD2	TRBJ2-5	TRBV28	-	TGTGCCAGCAGACCCAAACCGGGACTAGCCGTTGTCAAAGAGACCCAGTACTTC	CASRPKPGLAVVKETQYF
TRBD1	TRBJ2-7	TRBV7-9	-	TGTGCCAGCAACGAGCTTCATCAGGGGGTATTCTACGAGCAGTACTTC	CASNELHQGVFYEQYF
-	TRBJ2-7	TRBV28	-	TGTGCCAGCAGTTTAAGGGGGACGGAGTACGAGCAGTACTTC	CASSLRGTEYEQYF
TRBD2	TRBJ2-1	TRBV9	-	TGTGCCAGCAGCGGGAGCGGGAGCATCAATGAGCAGTTCTTC	CASSGSGSINEQFF
TRBD2	TRBJ2-1	TRBV29-1	-	TGCAGCGTTGAAGTTGTGGTTAGCGGGAGCGCGCAGCAGTTCTTC	CSVEVVVSGSAQQFF
TRBD1	TRBJ2-2	TRBV13	-	TGTGCCAGCAGCTTCGCCACAGACAGGGAACGGACCGGGGAGCTGTTTTTT	CASSFATDRERTGELFF
-	TRBJ2-1	TRBV19	-	TGTGCCAGTAGTATAGTGACAGGCCCCTACAATGAGCAGTTCTTC	CASSIVTGPYNEQFF
-	TRBJ2-3	TRBV11-3	-	TGTGCCAGCAGCTTCTACGCAGATACGCAGTATTTT	CASSFYADTQYF
-	TRBJ2-3	TRBV2	-	TGTGCCAGCATACGAGGGAACGTTGGCACAGATACGCAGTATTTT	CASIRGNVGTDTQYF
TRBD1	TRBJ1-2	TRBV11-1	-	TGTGCCAGCAGCAAGGACAGGTCTGGTGGCTACACCTTC	CASSKDRSGGYTF
-	TRBJ2-2	TRBV30	-	TGTGCCTGCAAACTCATACAGGGTACCGGGGAGCTGTTTTTT	CACKLIQGTGELFF
-	TRBJ1-5	TRBV7-6	-	TGTGCCAGCAGCCCCGGGTCTGCTTTTGTGTTTCCCCAGCATTTT	CASSPGSAFVFPQHF
-	TRBJ1-6	TRBV13	-	TGTGCCAGCAGCTTAGGCCTCCGGGAGTCTTCACCCCTCCACTTT	CASSLGLRESSPLHF
-	TRBJ2-3	TRBV5-6	-	TGTGCCAGCAGCTTGGGGCTAGGGGAAGATACGCAGTATTTT	CASSLGLGEDTQYF
TRBD2	TRBJ2-1	TRBV5-1	-	TGCGCCAGCAGCCTTTCGACTAGCGGGTACAATGAGCAGTTCTTC	CASSLSTSGYNEQFF
-	TRBJ1-4	TRBV7-9	-	TGTGCCAGCATCCCAATGGGCCGGGACAATGGGATCTTTAATGAAAAACTGTTTTTT	CASIPMGRDNGIFNEKLFF
-	TRBJ2-1	TRBV19	-	TGTGCCAGTAGTATTATCAGGTCTACATACAATGAGCAGTTCTTC	CASSIIRSTYNEQFF
TRBD1	TRBJ1-6	TRBV27	once	TGTGCCAGCAGGCCGGGACAGTATAATTCGCCCCTCCACTTT	CASRPGQYNSPLHF
TRBD2	TRBJ2-3	TRBV7-8	-	TGTGCCAGCAGCTTAGTGAGGGTAGCGGGACATGATACGCAGTATTTT	CASSLVRVAGHDTQYF
-	TRBJ2-6	TRBV19	-	TGTGCCAGTAGTATAGATAGGGGGACTGGGGCCAACGTCCTGACTTTC	CASSIDRGTGANVLTF
TRBD2	TRBJ2-7	TRBV19	-	TGTGCCAGTAGTATATCCTCAGGACTAGCGGGGTCCCACTACGAGCAGTACTTC	CASSISSGLAGSHYEQYF
-	TRBJ2-7	TRBV7-2	-	TGTGCCAGCAGCTTGGCTGAGGACTACGAGCAGTACTTC	CASSLAEDYEQYF
-	TRBJ1-6	TRBV30	-	TGTGCCTTCCACCGGGAGCTCAATTCACCCCTCCACTTT	CAFHRELNSPLHF
-	TRBJ1-1	TRBV25-1	-	TGTGCCAGCAGTGGGTTCCTCGAGGGCACTGAAGCTTTCTTT	CASSGFLEGTEAFF
TRBD1	TRBJ2-7	TRBV7-9	-	TGTGCCAGCAGCACCGGGACAGGGTTAGCCGAGCAGTACTTC	CASSTGTGLAEQYF
-	TRBJ1-6	TRBV6-1	-	TGTGCCAGCAGTATTGACGGAGTTGGGTCACCCCTCCACTTT	CASSIDGVGSPLHF
TRBD1	TRBJ1-6	TRBV27	-	TGTGCCAGCAGTTTCAGGGGACAGGGGGCGGCTTCACCCCTCCACTTT	CASSFRGQGAASPLHF
TRBD1	TRBJ2-7	TRBV14	-	TGTGCCAGCGGGGACAGGGCCTCCTACGAGCAGTACTTC	CASGDRASYEQYF
TRBD1	TRBJ1-2	TRBV27	once	TGTGCCAGCAGCCCGAACAGGGGCTATGGCTACACCTTC	CASSPNRGYGYTF
-	TRBJ1-1	TRBV4-1	-	TGCGCCAGCAGCCAAGATGGCCAGATAGCTTTCTTT	CASSQDGQIAFF
TRBD2	TRBJ2-7	TRBV7-9	-	TGTGCCAGCAGCTTCTCGATAGCGGGAGGCGACGAGCAGTACTTC	CASSFSIAGGDEQYF
-	TRBJ2-5	TRBV19	-	TGTGCCAGTAGTATGGGGCAGGGTGTAGAAGGGGAGACCCAGTACTTC	CASSMGQGVEGETQYF
-	TRBJ2-5	TRBV10-3	-	TGTGCCATCAGTCGCGGGGACCATCAAGAGACCCAGTACTTC	CAISRGDHQETQYF
TRBD2	TRBJ2-7	TRBV27	-	TGTGCCAGCAGTCTCGGGACTAGCTACGAGCAGTACTTC	CASSLGTSYEQYF
-	TRBJ1-5	TRBV28	-	TGTGCCAGCAGTTTAGAGGCCTATAGCAATCAGCCCCAGCATTTT	CASSLEAYSNQPQHF
-	TRBJ2-1	TRBV11-2	-	TGTGCCAGCAGCCAGGGATCTCACAATGAGCAGTTCTTC	CASSQGSHNEQFF
-	TRBJ2-1	TRBV2	-	TGTGCCAGCAGTGAAGCGCTGGGGCAGGGTGAGCAGTTCTTC	CASSEALGQGEQFF
-	TRBJ2-7	TRBV9	-	TGTGCCAGCAGCGCATCAACTACCTACGAGCAGTACTTC	CASSASTTYEQYF
-	TRBJ1-3	TRBV30	-	TGTGCCTGGAGTGTGCTAGGGGGATCTGGAAACACCATATATTTT	CAWSVLGGSGNTIYF
TRBD2	TRBJ2-1	TRBV4-3	-	TGCGCCAGCAGCCCGTGGACTAGCGACAATGAGCAGTTCTTC	CASSPWTSDNEQFF
-	TRBJ1-1	TRBV13	-	TGTGCCAGCAGCTTAAGAGGGAACACTGAAGCTTTCTTT	CASSLRGNTEAFF
TRBD1	TRBJ2-5	TRBV7-9	-	TGTGCCAGCAGCTTCTACACAGGGGGTTTCATAAAGACCCAGTACTTC	CASSFYTGGFIKTQYF
-	TRBJ2-7	TRBV9	-	TGTGCCAGCAGCGTAGAAGGCCAGGTGGACGAGCAGTACTTC	CASSVEGQVDEQYF
-	TRBJ2-7	TRBV5-6	-	TGTGCCAGCAGCTTCGGACGCATCGGGGGTGTCTACGAGCAGTACTTC	CASSFGRIGGVYEQYF
-	TRBJ2-2	TRBV11-3	-	TGTGCCAGCAGCTTCCGGACTAAGAACACCGGGGAGCTGTTTTTT	CASSFRTKNTGELFF
TRBD1	TRBJ1-2	TRBV27	-	TGTGCCAGCAGTTCCAAAAGACAGGGGAGGAGGTATGGCTACACCTTC	CASSSKRQGRRYGYTF
TRBD2	TRBJ2-1	TRBV7-3	-	TGTGCCAGCAGCTTATCTAGCGGCCCCTACAATGAGCAGTTCTTC	CASSLSSGPYNEQFF
-	TRBJ1-2	TRBV10-3	-	TGTGCCATCAGTGAGTCTACAGGAACCACCTATGGCTACACCTTC	CAISESTGTTYGYTF
-	TRBJ2-7	TRBV9	-	TGTGCCAGCAGCCCCACCGTAGCGGACTACGAGCAGTACTTC	CASSPTVADYEQYF